The 14 T cell receptor beta chains reported below all come from one sample, sequenced in a study of T cells after somatic rescue of genetic block. The method was immunoSEQ multiplex PCR; TCRdb's version includes in-frame clones alone and lacks a portion of them. Of 110,000 or so clones listed, 85% to 95% are singletons. Sample: peripheral blood mononuclear cells (PBMCs). These receptors were obtained from a woman aged 18 to 35.

Here the CDR3 DNA reads TGCGCCAGCAGCTTGACAGGCCTAGCCTCTGGAAACACCATATATTTT. As protein: CASSLTGLASGNTIYF. The V call is TRBV5-1, the J call TRBJ1-3; TRBD1 might be the D (5 bases). This CDR3 comprises 16 residues. Germline V lookup: CDR1 SGHRS, CDR2 YFSETQ. The germline V and J ends were trimmed by 1 base and 0 bases, with 11 bases remaining between them.

This sequence joins TRBV30 and TRBJ1-2; D not resolved. The CDR3 spans 16 residues. The V and J ends lost 3 bases and 2 bases respectively, with 19 bases between them. Germline CDR1 GTSNPN, CDR2 SVGIG (reference sequence). CDR3 nucleotides: TGTGCCTGGAGAGATCTCCCGGGAATTTGGAACTATGGCTACACCTTC. Amino acid sequence: CAWRDLPGIWNYGYTF.

The chain employs TRBV10-3 and TRBJ1-5; the match to TRBD1 covers 11 bases. CDR1 ENHRY and CDR2 SYGVKD come from the germline V gene. There are 15 residues in the CDR3. The junction had 5 bases not matched to a gene; V was cut back by 6 bases and J by 4 bases. The CDR3 DNA is TGTGCCATCAGGGAAGGACAGGGGGCGAATCAGCCCCAGCATTTT. The encoded protein is CAIREGQGANQPQHF.

J is TRBJ1-1 and V is TRBV27; maybe TRBD1 (5 bases). Looked up from germline, CDR1 is MNHEY and CDR2 is SMNVEV (reference sequence). The V gene lost 5 bases and the J gene lost 4 bases, with 14 bases spanning the gap. The CDR3 is made up of 14 amino acids. The chain's CDR3 is CASSVRAGTTEAFF. The CDR3 region has the DNA TGTGCCAGCAGTGTCAGGGCAGGGACCACTGAAGCTTTCTTT.

This chain connects TRBV30 to TRBJ2-7; D perhaps matches TRBD1 (6 bases). This CDR3 region has 12 residues. CDR1 is GTSNPN and CDR2 is SVGIG in the germline V gene (reference sequence). Trimming removed 1 base at V and 5 bases at J, with 9 bases between. CDR3 region: CAWSATGNEQYF. CDR3 sequence (DNA): TGTGCCTGGAGTGCCACAGGGAACGAGCAGTACTTC.

The V call is TRBV30, the J call TRBJ1-2; the match to TRBD1 covers 11 bases. After removal of 2 bases from V and 0 bases from J, the junction contained 14 bases not matched to a gene. Germline CDR1 and CDR2: GTSNPN and SVGIG (reference sequence). This CDR3 has 19 residues. CDR3 in DNA: TGTGCCTGGAGTACTACCTCGTGGGACAGGGGGAAAACTAACTATGGCTACACCTTC. Translated: CAWSTTSWDRGKTNYGYTF.

The chain joins TRBV27 to TRBJ1-1, with TRBD1 matching over 8 bases. Looked up from germline, CDR1 is MNHEY and CDR2 is SMNVEV (reference sequence). V was clipped by 2 bases and J by 8 bases; unmatched bases: 10. This CDR3 spans 15 amino acids. This chain's CDR3 is CASSLGAGGAGEAFF. The CDR3 DNA reads as TGTGCCAGCAGTTTAGGGGCAGGGGGCGCGGGAGAAGCTTTCTTT.

J is TRBJ2-7 and V is TRBV28, with D unresolved. Germline CDR1 MDHEN, CDR2 SYDVKM. The CDR3 has 16 amino acids. V was trimmed by 5 bases and J by 2 bases, leaving 19 bases between them. The CDR3 loop is CASSPPDRSGTYEQYF. Here the CDR3 DNA reads TGTGCCAGCAGTCCTCCTGATAGGTCGGGTACCTACGAGCAGTACTTC.

The J gene is TRBJ2-5, the V gene TRBV15, with D perhaps matching TRBD1 or TRBD2 (5 bases each). This CDR3 is 13 amino acids long. Germline V lookup: CDR1 LNHNV, CDR2 YYDKDF (reference sequence). V gave up 5 bases and J gave up 5 bases, with 12 bases separating them. The CDR3: CATSQRGLETQYF. Written as DNA, the CDR3 is TGTGCCACCAGCCAGAGGGGTTTGGAGACCCAGTACTTC. Using reference TRBV15 and TRBJ2-5 for the parts outside the CDR3, the full variable domain is DAMVIQNPRYQVTQFGKPVTLSCSQTLNHNVMYWYQQKSSQAPKLLFHYYDKDFNNEADTPDNFQSRRPNTSFCFLDIRSPGLGDTAMYLCATSQRGLETQYFGPGTRLLVL.

The V call is TRBV12-5, the J call TRBJ2-7; TRBD2 aligns across 9 bases. The germline gives CDR1 LGHNT, CDR2 FRNRAP. The CDR3 has 14 residues. Trimming took 5 bases from V and 4 from J; bases not matched to a gene: 6. CDR3: CASGRAGGEYEQYF. The DNA of the CDR3 is TGTGCTAGTGGTCGAGCGGGGGGAGAGTACGAGCAGTACTTC.

Comments on this clone: One junction end does not reproduce the germline sequence, and a read error may be involved. CDR3 residues: CASSPGLGEGAYEQCF. The CDR3 DNA reads TGTGCCAGCAGCCCCGGATTAGGGGAAGGGGCCTACGAGCAGTGCTTC. The chain has TRBV7-9 and TRBJ2-7; D possibly corresponds to TRBD1 (5 bases). Germline V CDR1 and CDR2: SEHNR, FQNEAQ (reference sequence). The CDR3 runs 16 residues.

The gene calls are TRBV2 and TRBJ2-1; D is perhaps TRBD2 (5 bases). Germline assignment: CDR1 SNHLY and CDR2 FYNNEI. This CDR3 contains 13 residues. V lost 8 bases and J lost 5, with 13 bases in between. In DNA form, the CDR3 reads TGTGCCAGCGGGGAGAGTGCGGACAATGAGCAGTTCTTC. This gives the protein CASGESADNEQFF.

The rearrangement joins TRBV7-2 to TRBJ2-7; TRBD2 might be the D (6 bases). This CDR3 has 15 amino acids. Germline-derived CDR1 and CDR2 are SGHTA and FQGNSA. V was cut by 5 bases and J by 2 bases, with 16 bases left in between. The CDR3: CASSPAGWGAYEQYF. Here the CDR3 DNA reads TGTGCCAGCAGCCCGGCCGGCTGGGGGGCCTACGAGCAGTACTTC.

The chain links TRBV14 to TRBJ2-7, with D uncertain. The V and J ends lost 1 base and 4 bases respectively, with 2 bases between them. Germline V lookup: CDR1 SGHDN, CDR2 FVKESK. CDR3 length: 11 amino acids. CDR3 DNA: TGTGCCAGCAGCCAAGTTTACGAGCAGTACTTC. This translates into CASSQVYEQYF. Combining the CDR3 with reference TRBV14 and TRBJ2-7 gives the whole variable domain EAGVTQFPSHSVIEKGQTVTLRCDPISGHDNLYWYRRVMGKEIKFLLHFVKESKQDESGMPNNRFLAERTGGTYSTLKVQPAELEDSGVYFCASSQVYEQYFGPGTRLTVT.